This passage covers 30 T cell receptor beta chains from one sample sequenced in a study of T cell repertoires in cytomegalovirus infection. These receptors have no identified antigens. TCRdb passed the reads through MiXCR, listing each CDR3 protein once. The sample includes some 350,000 distinct CDR3 sequences, around 29% of them seen just once. The sample was cultured PBMCs, taken from culture after CMV antigen stimulation. Receptor source: a human donor in good health (CMV status not recorded). Some clones in this sample may be carry-over from other donors' samples.

This clonotype appeared many times. This chain joins TRBV7-2 and TRBJ1-6; 7 nucleotides line up with TRBD1. The CDR3 runs to 16 residues. Germline assignment: CDR1 SGHTA and CDR2 FQGNSA. Germline trimming cut 1 base from V and 4 bases from J; bases unmatched to any gene: 4. For the CDR3, the DNA is TGTGCCAGCAGCTTAGGAGTGGGACAGTATAATTCACCCCTCCACTTT. Translated, it gives CASSLGVGQYNSPLHF.

This clonotype was detected a few times. The rearrangement joins TRBV11-2 to TRBJ2-2; TRBD2 aligns across 10 bases. This CDR3 spans 14 amino acids. CDR1 and CDR2 (germline): SGHAT, FQNNGV. V shed 8 bases and J 5 bases; nucleotides not matched to a gene: 5. The CDR3 reads CASLRLAGTGELFF. For the CDR3, the DNA is TGTGCCAGCCTTCGACTAGCGGGTACCGGGGAGCTGTTTTTT.

This clonotype appeared a few times. The chain links TRBV9 to TRBJ2-5, with D perhaps matching TRBD1 (6 bases). Germline CDR1 and CDR2: SGDLS and YYNGEE. This CDR3 region has 15 residues. The ends were cut back, 0 bases at V and 5 bases at J, with 14 bases in the middle. The chain's CDR3 is CASSVVGGPRETQYF. The CDR3 nucleotides read TGTGCCAGCAGCGTAGTTGGGGGCCCTCGGGAGACCCAGTACTTC.

The chain uses TRBV7-2 and TRBJ1-1, with no clear D. This CDR3 has 15 residues. V was clipped by 2 bases and J by 2 bases, with 12 bases between them. Per the germline V gene, CDR1 is SGHTA and CDR2 is FQGNSA. The CDR3 loop reads CASSLRLGPNTEAFF. Written as DNA, the CDR3 is TGTGCCAGCAGCTTACGCCTAGGACCAAACACTGAAGCTTTCTTT. The variable domain in full, completed from reference TRBV7-2 and TRBJ1-1, reads GAGVSQSPSNKVTEKGKDVELRCDPISGHTALYWYRQSLGQGLEFLIYFQGNSAPDKSGLPSDRFSAERTGGSVSTLTIQRTQQEDSAVYLCASSLRLGPNTEAFFGQGTRLTVV.

The chain employs TRBV27 and TRBJ2-7; 14 bases map to TRBD2. The CDR3 runs 13 residues. Germline V gene sequence: CDR1 MNHEY, CDR2 SMNVEV (reference sequence). V lost 8 bases and J lost 6; bases outside the gene matches: 3. The CDR3 loop reads CASRLAGGREQYF. The CDR3 DNA sequence: TGTGCCAGCCGACTAGCGGGAGGGCGCGAGCAGTACTTC.

This clonotype appeared a few times. The V and J genes are TRBV7-2 and TRBJ1-2; perhaps TRBD1 as D (6 bases). The CDR3 is 13 amino acids. Germline V gene lookup returns CDR1 SGHTA and CDR2 FQGNSA. V lost 6 bases, J lost 8 bases, and 16 bases lay in between. The CDR3: CASRLNRVSGYTF. The CDR3 DNA reads TGTGCCAGCAGACTGAACAGGGTCAGCGGCTACACCTTC.

The V call is TRBV29-1, the J call TRBJ1-5; no definite D call. The CDR3 runs to 13 residues. From germline, CDR1 is SQVTM and CDR2 ANQGSEA. Between the trimmed V and J ends, which lost 4 bases and 5 bases, there was a span of 12 bases. This chain's CDR3 is CSVGFSLDQPQHF. DNA for the CDR3: TGCAGCGTTGGTTTCAGTCTGGATCAGCCCCAGCATTTT.

V is TRBV6-5 and J is TRBJ2-1, with 10 nucleotides matching TRBD2. This CDR3 has 15 residues. The junction had 11 bases not matched to a gene; V was cut back by 7 bases and J by 8 bases. Germline assignment: CDR1 MNHEY and CDR2 SVGAGI. CDR3: CASTPLAGVLYEQFF. The DNA for the CDR3 is TGTGCCAGCACCCCCCTAGCGGGGGTATTATATGAGCAGTTCTTC.

This chain connects TRBV4-2 to TRBJ2-1; TRBD2 matches 8 bases. CDR1 is LGHNA, CDR2 YNFKEQ, per germline. The CDR3 has 16 amino acids. Trimming removed 4 bases from V and 6 bases from J; junction bases left unmatched: 11. CDR3 sequence: CASSPLGGLDGNEQFF. The CDR3 coding sequence is TGTGCCAGCAGCCCCCTTGGGGGACTAGATGGCAATGAGCAGTTCTTC.

This clonotype showed up just once. This chain joins TRBV5-4 and TRBJ2-1, with D perhaps TRBD1 (6 bases). Germline CDR1 is SGHNT and CDR2 is YYREEE (reference sequence). The CDR3 has 15 residues. V was clipped by 4 bases and J by 0 bases, with 11 bases between them. CDR3 sequence: CASSVDSSSYNEQFF. The CDR3 region has the DNA TGTGCCAGCAGCGTGGACAGTAGCTCCTACAATGAGCAGTTCTTC.

This clonotype was counted at least ten times. The CDR3 DNA is TGTGCCAGCAGCGCCCCCGGGACCTACGAGCAGTACTTC. It is translated as CASSAPGTYEQYF. The chain joins TRBV7-9 to TRBJ2-7; D possibly corresponds to TRBD2 (5 bases). The CDR3 consists of 13 residues. Germline V CDR1 and CDR2: SEHNR, FQNEAQ (reference sequence). The V end was cut by 5 bases, the J end by 2 bases, with 10 bases between. The full variable domain, rest sourced from reference TRBV7-9 and TRBJ2-7, is DTGVSQNPRHKITKRGQNVTFRCDPISEHNRLYWYRQTLGQGPEFLTYFQNEAQLEKSRLLSDRFSAERPKGSFSTLEIQRTEQGDSAMYLCASSAPGTYEQYFGPGTRLTVT.

For this clonotype: Given a much more abundant clone one base away, this may be a read error. This chain joins TRBV7-2 and TRBJ2-5; D may match TRBD1 or TRBD2 (6 bases each). Germline lookup yields CDR1 SGHTA and CDR2 FQGNSA. The CDR3 is 14 residues long. The CDR3 nucleotides read TGTGCCAGCAGCTTGCCGGGGGCTGTGGAGACCCCGTACTTC. Its protein product is CASSLPGAVETPYF.

This clonotype was observed a few times. This chain joins TRBV28 and TRBJ2-7; the D gene is possibly TRBD1 (5 bases). V was cut by 5 bases and J by 0 bases, with 17 bases left in between. The CDR3 spans 16 residues. CDR1 is MDHEN and CDR2 is SYDVKM in the germline V gene. CDR3 DNA sequence: TGTGCCAGCAGTCCCCGGGCAGGGATTATCTCCTACGAGCAGTACTTC. Its translation: CASSPRAGIISYEQYF.

This clonotype was observed a handful of times. The chain joins TRBV19 to TRBJ2-7; no reliable D call. Germline V gene data show CDR1 as LNHDA and CDR2 as SQIVND (reference sequence). The V gene lost 10 bases and the J gene lost 4 bases, with 14 bases spanning the gap. There are 12 residues in the CDR3. The CDR3 reads CATQTDRYEQYF. Here the CDR3 DNA reads TGTGCCACCCAGACCGACCGGTACGAGCAGTACTTC.

J is TRBJ1-4 and V is TRBV15; D is unresolved. This CDR3 spans 15 amino acids. Germline V gene lookup returns CDR1 LNHNV and CDR2 YYDKDF (reference sequence). The V and J ends lost 2 bases and 1 base respectively, with 8 bases between them. Here the CDR3 reads CATSRYQETNEKLFF. CDR3 nucleotides: TGTGCCACCAGCAGATACCAGGAAACTAATGAAAAACTGTTTTTT.

In this sample, this clonotype turned up a few times. The chain links TRBV6-6 to TRBJ1-5, with D perhaps TRBD1 (5 bases). The CDR3 spans 14 residues. Looked up from germline, CDR1 is MNHNY and CDR2 is SVGAGI (reference sequence). With 6 bases removed from V and 9 bases from J, the gap between germline ends came to 18 bases. This chain's CDR3 is CASSRPGGSGPQHF. In DNA form, the CDR3 reads TGTGCCAGCAGCAGACCGGGGGGATCGGGGCCCCAGCATTTT.

The chain employs TRBV5-4 and TRBJ1-1; no firm D call. Trimming took off 7 bases at V and 2 bases at J, with 15 bases between the two ends. CDR3 length: 14 residues. Germline CDR1 is SGHNT and CDR2 is YYREEE (reference sequence). The CDR3 region has the DNA TGTGCCAGCCGCCTTCCGGGAACTAACACTGAAGCTTTCTTT. This translates into CASRLPGTNTEAFF. The variable domain in full, with the rest retrieved from reference TRBV5-4 and TRBJ1-1, is ETGVTQSPTHLIKTRGQQVTLRCSSQSGHNTVSWYQQALGQGPQFIFQYYREEENGRGNFPPRFSGLQFPNYSSELNVNALELDDSALYLCASRLPGTNTEAFFGQGTRLTVV.

This clonotype showed up just a few times. The CDR3 DNA is TGTGCCAGCAGCCCAGGGGCCTCCTATGGCTACACCTTC. The encoded protein is CASSPGASYGYTF. The J gene is TRBJ1-2, the V gene TRBV7-3, with TRBD1 as a possible D gene (6 bases). The CDR3 extends over 13 amino acids. CDR1 is SGHTA, CDR2 FQGTGA, per germline. Trimming pared 5 bases from V and 4 bases from J, leaving 11 bases between.

J is TRBJ2-7 and V is TRBV12-3 or TRBV12-4, with D possibly matching TRBD1 (6 bases). The CDR3 covers 14 residues. V lost 7 bases, J lost 3 bases, and 16 bases lay in between. The CDR3 sequence is CASTLRGHNYEQYF. The CDR3 DNA is TGTGCCAGCACCCTAAGGGGACACAACTACGAGCAGTACTTC.

There are many counts of this clonotype. The chain links TRBV12-5 to TRBJ1-1; D gene ambiguous. Germline V gene lookup returns CDR1 LGHNT and CDR2 FRNRAP. CDR3 length equals 15 residues. Trimming removed 5 bases at V and 6 bases at J, with 19 bases between. The CDR3 nucleotides are TGTGCTAGTGGTGGGAAGAGTGGAAGCGGAGCTGAAGCTTTCTTT. Translation gives CASGGKSGSGAEAFF.

This clonotype has a handful of counts. This chain connects TRBV27 to TRBJ1-4; 7 bases are shared with TRBD1. The CDR3 is 15 amino acids. Germline loops: CDR1 MNHEY, CDR2 SMNVEV (reference sequence). J gave up 8 bases and V 0 bases, and 6 bases lay outside the gene matches. CDR3 sequence: CASSLSGGAREKLFF. Here the CDR3 DNA reads TGTGCCAGCAGTTTATCAGGGGGCGCAAGAGAAAAACTGTTTTTT.

Only a few counts were recorded for this clonotype. This rearrangement joins TRBV12-3 or TRBV12-4 to TRBJ1-2, with D possibly matching TRBD1 (5 bases). Trimming cost V 2 bases and J 7 bases, with 17 bases left between them. The CDR3 spans 15 residues. The CDR3, as DNA: TGTGCCAGCAGTTTATCTCCCGAGGGGAGGATTGGCTACACCTTC. Its translation is CASSLSPEGRIGYTF.

The genes are TRBV28 and TRBJ1-6; TRBD1 matches 7 bases. Germline V lookup: CDR1 MDHEN, CDR2 SYDVKM. This CDR3 spans 11 amino acids. V trimming: 4 bases; J trimming: 15 bases; junction bases outside the gene matches: 3. DNA of the CDR3: TGTGCCAGCAGTTCCGACAGGGTCCTCCACTTT. It is translated as CASSSDRVLHF.

In this sample, this clonotype turned up a few times. The gene calls are TRBV12-3 or TRBV12-4 and TRBJ1-5; D is unclear. V was pared by 0 bases and J by 3 bases, with 12 bases between. The CDR3 is 16 residues long. The CDR3 DNA reads TGTGCCAGCAGTTTAGCTCCGGGATCGGACAATCAGCCCCAGCATTTT. Protein: CASSLAPGSDNQPQHF.

The rearrangement uses TRBV5-5 and TRBJ1-5; perhaps TRBD1 as D (6 bases). V lost 4 bases and J lost 4, with 21 bases in between. The length of the CDR3 is 17 residues. The germline gives CDR1 SGHKS, CDR2 YYEKEE (reference sequence). The CDR3 reads CASSPSLGQWGNQPQHF. The DNA for the CDR3 is TGTGCCAGCAGCCCCTCGTTAGGACAGTGGGGAAATCAGCCCCAGCATTTT.

V gene TRBV2 combines with J gene TRBJ1-4, with no clear D. The germline V gene has CDR1 SNHLY and CDR2 FYNNEI. Trimming stripped 8 bases from V and 9 bases from J, with 19 bases between. CDR3 size: 14 residues. The CDR3 coding sequence is TGTGCCAGCGTAAAGGGCCGGCAGACGAAAAAACTGTTTTTT. It is translated as CASVKGRQTKKLFF.

The chain recombines TRBV2 with TRBJ1-5, with 9 bases fitting TRBD1. The CDR3 contains 14 residues. Germline CDR1 and CDR2: SNHLY and FYNNEI. Trimming cost V 8 bases and J 3 bases; bases outside gene matches: 5. CDR3 loop: CASADRGFNQPQHF. As DNA, the CDR3 is TGTGCCAGCGCGGACAGGGGTTTCAATCAGCCCCAGCATTTT.

Only a few counts were recorded for this clonotype. This sequence joins TRBV7-3 and TRBJ2-2; possibly TRBD2 for D (5 bases). Germline V gene sequence: CDR1 SGHTA, CDR2 FQGTGA. There are 15 residues in the CDR3. The CDR3 bases are TGTGCTAGCGCCCCTCGCGGTTCGAACACCGGGGAGCTGTTTTTT. It specifies CASAPRGSNTGELFF. The whole variable domain, filled in from reference TRBV7-3 and TRBJ2-2, reads GAGVSQTPSNKVTEKGKYVELRCDPISGHTALYWYRQSLGQGPEFLIYFQGTGAADDSGLPNDRFFAVRPEGSVSTLKIQRTERGDSAVYLCASAPRGSNTGELFFGEGSRLTVL.

Ten or more counts support this clonotype. V is TRBV7-2 and J is TRBJ2-2; TRBD2 aligns across 7 bases. J lost 1 base, V lost 0 bases, and 2 bases had no gene match. CDR1 and CDR2 (germline): SGHTA, FQGNSA. There are 16 residues in the CDR3. DNA of the CDR3: TGTGCCAGCAGCTTAGCAGGCGGGAGGAACACCGGGGAGCTGTTTTTT. Its protein is CASSLAGGRNTGELFF.

This clonotype was seen only a few times. This rearrangement joins TRBV6-6 to TRBJ2-7; 9 positions agree with TRBD1. Germline V gene lookup returns CDR1 MNHNY and CDR2 SVGAGI (reference sequence). Trimming cost V 2 bases and J 5 bases; bases outside gene matches: 1. This CDR3 region has 13 residues. In DNA form, the CDR3 reads TGTGCCAGCAGTTACCGGGACAGGGACGAGCAGTACTTC. Amino acids: CASSYRDRDEQYF.